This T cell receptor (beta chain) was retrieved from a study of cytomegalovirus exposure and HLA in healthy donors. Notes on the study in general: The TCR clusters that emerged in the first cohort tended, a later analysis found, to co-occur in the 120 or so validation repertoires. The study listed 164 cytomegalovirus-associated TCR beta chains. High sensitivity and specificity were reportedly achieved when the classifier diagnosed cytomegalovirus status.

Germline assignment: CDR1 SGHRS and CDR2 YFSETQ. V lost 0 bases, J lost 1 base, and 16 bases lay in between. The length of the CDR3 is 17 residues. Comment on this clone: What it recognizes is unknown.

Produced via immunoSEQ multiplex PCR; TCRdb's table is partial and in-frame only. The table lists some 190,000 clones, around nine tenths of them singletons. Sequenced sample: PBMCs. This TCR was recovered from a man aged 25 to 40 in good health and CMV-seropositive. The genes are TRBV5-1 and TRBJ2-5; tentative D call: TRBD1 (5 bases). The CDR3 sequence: CASSLAPGSVRQETQYF. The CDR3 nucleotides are TGCGCCAGCAGCTTGGCCCCAGGGTCGGTGCGCCAAGAGACCCAGTACTTC.